The clone carrying this TCR beta chain was counted at least ten times. What it binds is unknown. This sample stems from a study of T cell responses to AZD1222 COVID-19 vaccine. Study in general: Pooling was applied to second doses at about 4 or about 12 weeks.

The assay was immunoSEQ multiplex PCR, and TCRdb's table has in-frame clones only and misses some. The profile covers around 120,000 clones, with about nine tenths appearing a single time and 2.4% taken by the ten largest. Regarding the study as a whole: Increases in Spike-specific TCR breadth and depth were seen after two AZD1222 doses.

The V gene lost 2 bases and the J gene lost 3 bases, with 1 base spanning the gap. This CDR3 is built from 11 residues. The germline V gene encodes CDR1 MGHRA and CDR2 YSYEKL. Material: peripheral blood, obtained on day 0 of AZD1222 vaccination. V usage is TRBV4-1 and J usage is TRBJ1-1, with D hard to call. This sequence was found in an adult in good health. CDR3 nucleotide sequence: TGCGCCAGCAGCCAACACACTGAAGCTTTCTTT. Amino acids: CASSQHTEAFF.